This T cell receptor beta chain was observed in a study of CD8 T cells in Susac syndrome. General study points: The authors acknowledged that their TCR sequencing and HLA analysis involved a relatively small number of individuals.

This clonotype was observed once. The antigen is undetermined. The RNA input was about 0.5 to 1 ug, and it was reverse transcribed with random hexamers. Amplification of TCR beta CDR3 spanned 54 Vbeta and 13 Jbeta via immunoSEQ multiplex PCR. One entry per CDR3 protein, called by TCRdb with MiXCR from the immunoSEQ multiplex PCR reads. The sample lists 73,000 or so distinct CDR3 sequences; about 95% were seen once. The study used treatment-naive patients who had stable or active relapsing-remitting disease as multiple sclerosis controls. The CD8+ and CD4+ T cells were negatively isolated, with the TEMRA cells enriched by FACS. Trimming took 10 bases from V and 7 from J, leaving 16 bases between them. CDR1 and CDR2 from the germline V gene are SGHTA and FQGNSA. This CDR3 has 12 residues.

The specimen sequenced was CD8+ T cells from PBMCs. J is TRBJ1-2 and V is TRBV7-2; D might be TRBD1 (5 bases). This TCR came from a human donor with multiple sclerosis. The CDR3 nucleotides read TGTGCCACCTATTCAGGGAAATTTGGCTACACCTTC. This encodes CATYSGKFGYTF.